This entry is about one T cell receptor (beta chain). Its target is not known. The PCR had 60 Vbeta and 13 Jbeta primers. Generated by immunoSEQ multiplex PCR, the TCRdb table keeps only in-frame clones and is missing some. The sample carries about 98,000 clones, over 80% recorded once. This sample was taken from a study of cytomegalovirus exposure and HLA in healthy donors. Whole-study findings and limits: In most subjects, TCR beta sequences reportedly gave accurate predictions of HLA-A and HLA-B alleles. In a later analysis, common viral pathogens appeared linked to several of the most significant clusters.

The germline V gene has CDR1 LNHDA and CDR2 SQIVND (reference sequence). V was cut by 2 bases and J by 5 bases, with 12 bases left in between. CDR3 length equals 15 residues. Healthy individuals who donated bone marrow served as the donors. This clonotype was sampled from a female donor in good health and CMV-seropositive. The V gene is TRBV19, the J gene TRBJ2-2; D is uncertain. Source material: PBMCs. Here the CDR3 reads CASSIRVRVTGELFF. CDR3 in DNA: TGTGCCAGTAGTATACGAGTACGGGTTACCGGGGAGCTGTTTTTT.